The clone carrying this TCR beta chain was detected a few times. Its antigen is undetermined. The sample originates from a study of response to subunit inactivated influenza vaccine. Notes on the study in general: The authors put forward the suggestion that each seasonal influenza vaccination may bring in only a limited number of new T cells.

TCRdb re-called the RT-PCR reads with MiXCR, one entry per CDR3 protein. The data hold about 500,000 distinct CDR3 sequences, with more than 7% observed a single time. V gave up 5 bases and J gave up 4 bases; unmatched junction bases: 12. The CDR3 has 18 residues. This material consisted of PBMCs from blood, taken 23 to 25 months after vaccination. The rearrangement links TRBV12-3 or TRBV12-4 to TRBJ2-3; 13 positions agree with TRBD2. The TCR was taken from a man between 50 and 75 years old who received an inactivated influenza vaccine. The CDR3 DNA sequence: TGTGCCAGCAGTCCTCAACTAGCGGGGGGGCCAAGGGCAGATACGCAGTATTTT. Its protein product is CASSPQLAGGPRADTQYF.